These 23 T cell receptor beta chains were all obtained from the same sample, sequenced in a study of CD8 T cells in ankylosing spondylitis. TCRdb re-analysed the 5' RACE reads in MiXCR, keeping a single row per CDR3 protein. The sample lists over 150,000 distinct CDR3 sequences; 10% to 15% were seen once. The specimen was blood, either unsorted or a sorted T cell fraction (not recorded which). These receptors were taken from a male donor with ankylosing spondylitis or in good health (not recorded which).

The rearrangement joins TRBV5-6 to TRBJ2-7, with 7 bases matching TRBD1. Germline V lookup: CDR1 SGHDT, CDR2 YYEEEE. This CDR3 comprises 16 residues. The junction had 11 bases not matched to a gene; V was cut back by 3 bases and J by 2 bases. CDR3 nucleotides: TGTGCCAGCAGCTCTTTGGGTGAAGGGGGCCCCTACGAGCAGTACTTC. Translating gives CASSSLGEGGPYEQYF.

This clonotype was counted a few times. The genes are TRBV14 and TRBJ1-1, with TRBD1 as a possible D gene (5 bases). The CDR3 is 14 amino acids. With 1 base removed from V and 11 bases from J, the gap between germline ends came to 17 bases. Germline CDR1 and CDR2: SGHDN and FVKESK. The CDR3 here is CASSQVGLGVRAFF. The CDR3 DNA is TGTGCCAGCAGCCAAGTGGGTCTAGGGGTTAGGGCTTTCTTT.

This clonotype has just a few counts. V usage is TRBV7-2 and J usage is TRBJ2-4, with TRBD2 matching over 7 bases. The CDR3 loop spans 15 amino acids. Per germline, CDR1 SGHTA and CDR2 FQGNSA. V trimming: 2 bases; J trimming: 1 base; junction bases outside the gene matches: 2. CDR3: CASSLNGGAKNIQYF. The CDR3 DNA follows: TGTGCCAGCAGCTTAAACGGGGGGGCCAAAAACATTCAGTACTTC. Filled out from reference TRBV7-2 and TRBJ2-4, the complete variable domain reads GAGVSQSPSNKVTEKGKDVELRCDPISGHTALYWYRQSLGQGLEFLIYFQGNSAPDKSGLPSDRFSAERTGGSVSTLTIQRTQQEDSAVYLCASSLNGGAKNIQYFGAGTRLSVL.

This clonotype has a count of ten or more. The chain employs TRBV29-1 and TRBJ2-7, with D possibly being TRBD2 (5 bases). The CDR3 runs to 14 residues. Germline V gene lookup returns CDR1 SQVTM and CDR2 ANQGSEA. V was cut by 6 bases and J by 3 bases, with 18 bases left in between. The CDR3 protein is CSVRGWGSYYEQYF. In DNA, the CDR3 is TGCAGCGTCAGAGGGTGGGGATCTTACTACGAGCAGTACTTC.

The chain couples TRBV9 to TRBJ1-4, with unresolved D. Germline CDR1 and CDR2: SGDLS and YYNGEE. The CDR3 is made up of 17 amino acids. V dropped 0 bases and J dropped 0 bases, with 12 bases sitting between them. As DNA, the CDR3 is TGTGCCAGCAGCGTAGATCCGCAGGACGCAACTAATGAAAAACTGTTTTTT. It encodes CASSVDPQDATNEKLFF.

CDR3 residues: CSVDPGTTDTQYF. The CDR3 DNA reads as TGCAGCGTTGATCCTGGGACCACAGATACGCAGTATTTT. The rearrangement links TRBV29-1 to TRBJ2-3; TRBD1 or TRBD2 may be the D gene (5 bases each). CDR1 and CDR2 from the germline V gene are SQVTM and ANQGSEA. V lost 3 bases to trimming and J lost 2 bases, with 9 bases between them. This CDR3 region has 13 residues.

Note on this clonotype: At one end the junction does not follow the germline gene, possibly because of a read error. This chain joins TRBV7-2 and TRBJ1-2; 7 bases are a match to TRBD1. The germline CDR1 and CDR2 sequences are SGHTA and FQGNSA. This CDR3 is built from 10 residues. The DNA for the CDR3 is TGTGCCAGCAGCCGGGACAGATTTCACTTC. This translates into CASSRDRFHF. The complete variable domain, with remaining parts taken from reference TRBV7-2 and TRBJ1-2, reads GAGVSQSPSNKVTEKGKDVELRCDPISGHTALYWYRQSLGQGLEFLIYFQGNSAPDKSGLPSDRFSAERTGGSVSTLTIQRTQQEDSAVYLCASSRDRFHFGSGTRLTVV.

The V gene is TRBV20-1, the J gene TRBJ1-2; D perhaps matches TRBD1 (6 bases). Germline CDR1 DFQATT, CDR2 SNEGSKA (reference sequence). Trimming took 7 bases from V and 7 from J, leaving 13 bases between them. The CDR3 consists of 11 residues. CDR3 region: CSVSGVRGYTF. In nucleotides, the CDR3 is TGCAGTGTTTCAGGGGTGCGTGGCTACACCTTC.

The genes are TRBV12-3 or TRBV12-4 and TRBJ2-5, with TRBD2 matching over 7 bases. J was trimmed by 5 bases and V by 7 bases; bases with no gene match: 4. The CDR3 runs to 12 residues. This chain's CDR3 is CASTLGGETQYF. As DNA, the CDR3 is TGTGCCAGCACCTTGGGGGGGGAGACCCAGTACTTC.

The gene calls are TRBV6-1 and TRBJ2-7; D call uncertain. This CDR3 is built from 11 residues. Looked up from germline, CDR1 is MNHNS and CDR2 is SASEGT. V was cut by 8 bases and J by 0 bases, with 5 bases left in between. The CDR3 spells CASGISYEQYF. CDR3 in DNA: TGTGCCAGCGGGATCTCCTACGAGCAGTACTTC.

This CDR3 reads CASKLRGTAIDFLYF. The CDR3 DNA reads TGTGCCAGCAAACTCAGAGGGACCGCGATAGACTTCCTGTACTTC. The V gene is TRBV27, the J gene TRBJ2-5; tentatively, D is TRBD1 or TRBD2 (5 bases each). Trimming took off 7 bases at V and 13 bases at J, with 28 bases between the two ends. The germline gives CDR1 MNHEY, CDR2 SMNVEV (reference sequence). There are 15 residues in the CDR3.

V and J are TRBV20-1 and TRBJ2-7; unclear D gene. The CDR3 consists of 15 residues. Trimming left V 0 bases short and J 1 base short, with 13 bases between. Germline lookup yields CDR1 DFQATT and CDR2 SNEGSKA (reference sequence). CDR3 amino acids: CSARDDGEASYEQYF. CDR3 coding DNA: TGCAGTGCTAGAGATGACGGAGAGGCATCCTACGAGCAGTACTTC.

The chain recombines TRBV6-2 or TRBV6-3 with TRBJ2-4; 13 bases line up with TRBD2. V gave up 0 bases and J gave up 9 bases; unmatched junction bases: 5. From germline, CDR1 is MNHEY and CDR2 SVGEGT. This CDR3 has 16 amino acids. The CDR3 protein is CASSYSLAGGPVIQYF. In DNA form, the CDR3 reads TGTGCCAGCAGTTACTCACTAGCGGGAGGGCCGGTCATTCAGTACTTC.

This clonotype occurred many times. V usage is TRBV6-5 and J usage is TRBJ2-2, with unresolved D. V shed 0 bases and J shed 2 bases, with 10 bases lying between them. The length of the CDR3 is 16 residues. Per germline, CDR1 MNHEY and CDR2 SVGAGI. The CDR3 DNA reads TGTGCCAGCAGTTACTCGAGTACAGCCAACACCGGGGAGCTGTTTTTT. Residues: CASSYSSTANTGELFF.

This clonotype is labeled as medium-sized (0.01 to 0.1%). This chain joins TRBV10-3 and TRBJ2-3; possible D gene TRBD1, 6 bases. The germline V and J ends were trimmed by 11 bases and 6 bases, with 15 bases remaining between them. The CDR3 consists of 12 residues. Germline V gene data show CDR1 as ENHRY and CDR2 as SYGVKD. The CDR3 region is CAVGATPDTQYF. The CDR3 DNA reads TGTGCCGTGGGGGCGACCCCGGATACGCAGTATTTT.

By proportion, this clonotype is medium-sized. This chain connects TRBV20-1 to TRBJ2-7, with 7 bases identical to TRBD1. After removal of 4 bases from V and 5 bases from J, the junction contained 5 bases not matched to a gene. Germline CDR1 is DFQATT and CDR2 is SNEGSKA (reference sequence). The CDR3 is 12 amino acids. The CDR3 region has the DNA TGCAGTGCTACCCACGACAGGGACGAGCAGTACTTC. Its protein product is CSATHDRDEQYF.

This clonotype came up a few times. This rearrangement joins TRBV4-1 to TRBJ1-1, with 11 bases that match TRBD1. V lost 4 bases to trimming and J lost 5 bases; unmatched junction nucleotides: 9. Germline CDR1 is MGHRA and CDR2 is YSYEKL. The CDR3 loop spans 16 amino acids. CDR3 in amino acids: CASSPGQGAIGTEAFF. In nucleotides, the CDR3 is TGCGCCAGCAGCCCCGGACAGGGGGCGATAGGGACTGAAGCTTTCTTT.

This clonotype has only a few counts. The chain is built from TRBV11-3 and TRBJ2-4; D is unclear. Germline lookup yields CDR1 SGHNT and CDR2 YENEEA. The CDR3 totals 16 residues. Trimming removed 5 bases from V and 2 bases from J, with 16 bases in between. This CDR3 reads CASSKFLHQSKNIQYF. CDR3 coding DNA: TGTGCCAGCAGCAAATTTCTCCACCAATCCAAAAACATTCAGTACTTC.

This clonotype was observed at least ten times. The chain combines TRBV4-2 with TRBJ2-7, with 9 bases identical to TRBD1. V shed 3 bases and J 5 bases; nucleotides not matched to a gene: 5. The CDR3 extends over 14 amino acids. Germline CDR1 and CDR2: LGHNA and YNFKEQ. The CDR3 region is CASSQDRGINEQYF. The CDR3 DNA is TGTGCCAGCAGCCAGGACAGGGGTATCAACGAGCAGTACTTC.

This clonotype was seen a handful of times. This chain connects TRBV7-8 to TRBJ2-7; TRBD1 is a possible D gene (6 bases). The length of the CDR3 is 15 residues. Germline CDR1 and CDR2: SGHVS and FQNEAQ. V gave up 9 bases and J gave up 3 bases, with 21 bases separating them. CDR3 bases: TGTGCCAGTCGAACTATTGGGACACCTAACTACGAGCAGTACTTC. This gives the protein CASRTIGTPNYEQYF.

In its sample, this clonotype was seen a few times. The chain links TRBV5-1 to TRBJ2-7; 9 nucleotides align to TRBD1. Germline V CDR1 and CDR2: SGHRS, YFSETQ. This CDR3 contains 15 residues. V was clipped by 0 bases and J by 5 bases; unmatched bases: 6. The CDR3 nucleotides read TGCGCCAGCAGCTTGGAGGGACAGGGTGCCCACGAGCAGTACTTC. Its protein product is CASSLEGQGAHEQYF. The full variable domain, completed using reference TRBV5-1 and TRBJ2-7, is KAGVTQTPRYLIKTRGQQVTLSCSPISGHRSVSWYQQTPGQGLQFLFEYFSETQRNKGNFPGRFSGRQFSNSRSEMNVSTLELGDSALYLCASSLEGQGAHEQYFGPGTRLTVT.

This clonotype came up a few times. The V call is TRBV29-1, the J call TRBJ2-5; D is possibly TRBD1 (5 bases). The CDR3 loop spans 15 amino acids. V was pared by 4 bases and J by 3 bases, with 18 bases between. Looked up from germline, CDR1 is SQVTM and CDR2 is ANQGSEA. This CDR3 reads CSVARVGGDEETQYF. As DNA, the CDR3 is TGCAGCGTTGCCAGGGTTGGCGGAGACGAAGAGACCCAGTACTTC.

This clonotype was observed a few times. V is TRBV27 and J is TRBJ2-7, with D perhaps matching TRBD1 (6 bases). The CDR3 runs 12 residues. Trimming pared 3 bases from V and 6 bases from J, leaving 9 bases between. The germline V gene encodes CDR1 MNHEY and CDR2 SMNVEV (reference sequence). The CDR3 spells CASSFTGFEQYF. CDR3 nucleotides: TGTGCCAGCAGTTTTACAGGGTTCGAGCAGTACTTC.